The T cell receptor beta chain described here comes from a study of CD8 T cells in ankylosing spondylitis. This clonotype was counted at least ten times. Quantitative barcoded 5'-RACE was used to prepare TCR beta libraries. TCRdb called the 5' RACE reads again in MiXCR, with one record for every CDR3 protein. The sample has 150,000 to 200,000 distinct CDR3 sequences, about 18% seen once. The receptor was derived from a male donor between 5 and 29 years old with ankylosing spondylitis or in good health (not recorded which). Input material: blood, either unsorted or a sorted T cell fraction (not recorded which).

This CDR3 reads CASSSLGTPMGTQYF. The CDR3 coding sequence is TGTGCCAGCAGCTCTCTCGGGACGCCTATGGGGACCCAGTACTTC. This chain links TRBV6-5 with TRBJ2-5; either TRBD1 or TRBD2 may supply D (5 bases each). Trimming took off 6 bases at V and 7 bases at J, with 21 bases between the two ends. The CDR3 loop spans 15 amino acids. Germline loops: CDR1 MNHEY, CDR2 SVGAGI.